This T cell receptor beta chain was identified in a study of T cell responses to AZD1222 COVID-19 vaccine. Some clones are missing from TCRdb's copy, which holds only in-frame ones; the method was immunoSEQ multiplex PCR. The sample shows 150,000 to 200,000 clones, about 90% of them seen only once. From germline, CDR1 is SGHRS and CDR2 YFSETQ. V trimming: 4 bases; J trimming: 3 bases; junction bases outside the gene matches: 6. The CDR3 is 15 amino acids. This specimen was peripheral blood, taken 28 days after the second AZD1222 dose. This sequence was found in an adult who received the AZD1222 COVID-19 vaccine. The genes are TRBV5-1 and TRBJ2-3; 9 bases map to TRBD1. This CDR3 reads CASSLGQGGTDTQYF. The CDR3 DNA reads as TGCGCCAGCAGCCTGGGACAGGGTGGGACAGATACGCAGTATTTT.